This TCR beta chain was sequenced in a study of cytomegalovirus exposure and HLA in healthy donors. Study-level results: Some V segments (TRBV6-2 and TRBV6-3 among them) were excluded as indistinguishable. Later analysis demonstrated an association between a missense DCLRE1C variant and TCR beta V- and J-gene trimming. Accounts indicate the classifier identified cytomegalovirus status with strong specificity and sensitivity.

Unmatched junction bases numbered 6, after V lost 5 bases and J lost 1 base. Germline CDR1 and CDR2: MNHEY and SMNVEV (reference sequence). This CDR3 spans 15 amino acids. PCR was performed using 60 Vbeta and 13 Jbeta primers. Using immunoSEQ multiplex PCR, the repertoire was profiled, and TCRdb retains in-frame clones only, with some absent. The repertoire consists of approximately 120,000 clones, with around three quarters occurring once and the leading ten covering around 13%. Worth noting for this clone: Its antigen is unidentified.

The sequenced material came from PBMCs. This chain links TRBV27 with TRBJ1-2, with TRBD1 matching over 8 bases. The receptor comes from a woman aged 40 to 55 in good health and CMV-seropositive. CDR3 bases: TGTGCCAGCAGTCACGGACAGGGTCTTAACTATGGCTACACCTTC. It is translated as CASSHGQGLNYGYTF.